Included here is one T cell receptor beta chain sequence, with context. The data were obtained in a study of blood T cell repertoires in COVID-19. The CDR3 runs 15 residues. Looked up from germline, CDR1 is LNHDA and CDR2 is SQIVND (reference sequence). After removal of 7 bases from V and 5 bases from J, the junction contained 12 bases not matched to a gene. Sequencing was performed with immunoSEQ multiplex PCR; in TCRdb, only in-frame clones are kept and a portion is missing. The table has about 180,000 clones, roughly 86% seen once. The sequence was collected from a woman aged 30 to 39 who had recovered from COVID-19. The sequencing input was PBMCs or T cells enriched from blood (not recorded which). This chain links TRBV19 with TRBJ1-2, with 8 bases aligning to TRBD1. CDR3 in amino acids: CASTTVGQGGYGYTF. Here the CDR3 DNA reads TGTGCCAGTACCACAGTCGGACAGGGCGGGTATGGCTACACCTTC.